This T cell receptor beta chain was sequenced for a study of blood T cell repertoires in COVID-19. About the study: The United States, Italy and Spain supplied acute and convalescent COVID-19 samples.

Authors' analysis steps: Amplification of reference gene primers was used by the study to estimate nucleated cell counts. Generated by immunoSEQ multiplex PCR, the TCRdb table keeps only in-frame clones and is missing some. Clonal size and the V and J genes are those of that table, whereas D and trimming came from the DNA. The sample contains some 260,000 clones, 80% to 90% of which appear only once. The CDR3 has 18 amino acids. V lost 6 bases to trimming and J lost 4 bases; unmatched junction nucleotides: 14. The V gene's germline CDR1 is SEHNR and CDR2 FQNEAQ (reference sequence). This sequence was found in a man older than 75 with acute or convalescent COVID-19. The sequencing sample was made of peripheral blood. The chain employs TRBV7-9 and TRBJ1-3, with TRBD1 matching over 11 bases. For the CDR3, the DNA is TGTGCCAGCAGACCCTCCGGGACAGGGGGTCCTCGGGGAAACACCATATATTTT. Its protein product is CASRPSGTGGPRGNTIYF.